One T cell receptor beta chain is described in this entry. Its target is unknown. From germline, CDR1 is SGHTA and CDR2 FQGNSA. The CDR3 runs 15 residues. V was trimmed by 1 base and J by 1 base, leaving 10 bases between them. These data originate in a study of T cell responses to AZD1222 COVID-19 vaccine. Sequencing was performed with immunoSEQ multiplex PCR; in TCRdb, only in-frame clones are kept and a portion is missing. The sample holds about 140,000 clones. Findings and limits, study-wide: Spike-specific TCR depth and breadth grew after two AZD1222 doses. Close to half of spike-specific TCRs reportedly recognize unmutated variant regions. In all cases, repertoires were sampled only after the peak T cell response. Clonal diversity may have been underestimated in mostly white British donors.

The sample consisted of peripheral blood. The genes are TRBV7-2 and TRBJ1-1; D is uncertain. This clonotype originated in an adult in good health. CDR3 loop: CASSLGPRQNTEAFF. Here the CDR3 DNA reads TGTGCCAGCAGCTTAGGGCCACGACAGAACACTGAAGCTTTCTTT.